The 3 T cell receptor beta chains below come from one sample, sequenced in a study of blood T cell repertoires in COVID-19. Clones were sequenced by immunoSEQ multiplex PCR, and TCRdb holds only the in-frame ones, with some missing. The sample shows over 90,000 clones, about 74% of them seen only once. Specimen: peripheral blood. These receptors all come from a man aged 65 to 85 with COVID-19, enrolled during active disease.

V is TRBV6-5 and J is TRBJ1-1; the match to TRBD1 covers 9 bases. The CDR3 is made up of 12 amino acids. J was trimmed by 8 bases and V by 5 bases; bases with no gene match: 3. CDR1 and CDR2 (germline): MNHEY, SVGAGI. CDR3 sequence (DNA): TGTGCCAGCAGTAACAGGGGGCGAGAAGCTTTCTTT. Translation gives CASSNRGREAFF.

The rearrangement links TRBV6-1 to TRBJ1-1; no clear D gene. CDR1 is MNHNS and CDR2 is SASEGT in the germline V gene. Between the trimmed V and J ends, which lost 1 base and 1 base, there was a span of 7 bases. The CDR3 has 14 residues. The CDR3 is CASSEDPGNTEAFF. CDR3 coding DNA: TGTGCCAGCAGTGAAGATCCAGGGAACACTGAAGCTTTCTTT.

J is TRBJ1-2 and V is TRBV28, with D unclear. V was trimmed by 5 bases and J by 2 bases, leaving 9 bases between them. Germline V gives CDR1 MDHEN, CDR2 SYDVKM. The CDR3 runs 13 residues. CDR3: CASSTRQNYGYTF. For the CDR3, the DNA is TGTGCCAGCAGTACGCGACAAAACTATGGCTACACCTTC.